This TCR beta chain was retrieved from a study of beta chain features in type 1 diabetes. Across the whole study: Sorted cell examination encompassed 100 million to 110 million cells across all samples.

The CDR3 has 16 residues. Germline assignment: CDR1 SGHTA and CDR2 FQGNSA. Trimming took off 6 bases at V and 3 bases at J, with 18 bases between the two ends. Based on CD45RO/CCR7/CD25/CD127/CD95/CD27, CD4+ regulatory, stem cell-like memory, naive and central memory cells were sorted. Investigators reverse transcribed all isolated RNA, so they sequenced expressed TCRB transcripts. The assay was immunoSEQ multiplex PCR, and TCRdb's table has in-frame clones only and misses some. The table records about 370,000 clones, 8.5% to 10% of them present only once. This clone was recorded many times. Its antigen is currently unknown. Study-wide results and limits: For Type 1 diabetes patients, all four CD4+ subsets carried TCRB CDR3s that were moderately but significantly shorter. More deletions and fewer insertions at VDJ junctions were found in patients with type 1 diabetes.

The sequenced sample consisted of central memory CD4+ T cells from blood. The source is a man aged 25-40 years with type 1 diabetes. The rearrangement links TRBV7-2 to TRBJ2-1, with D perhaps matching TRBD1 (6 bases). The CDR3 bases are TGTGCCAGCAGACATACCGGGACACCGAACTACAATGAGCAGTTCTTC. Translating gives CASRHTGTPNYNEQFF.